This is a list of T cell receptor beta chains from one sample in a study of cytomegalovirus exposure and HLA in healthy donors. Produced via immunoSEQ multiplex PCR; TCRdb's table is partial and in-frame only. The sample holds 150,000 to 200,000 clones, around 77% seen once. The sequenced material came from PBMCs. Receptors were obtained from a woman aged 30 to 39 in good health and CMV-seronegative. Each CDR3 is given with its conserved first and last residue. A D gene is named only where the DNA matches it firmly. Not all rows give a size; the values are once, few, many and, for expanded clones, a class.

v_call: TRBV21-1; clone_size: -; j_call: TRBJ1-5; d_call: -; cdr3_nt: TGTGCCAGCATGCGACTTAATAGCAATCAGCCCCAGCATTTT; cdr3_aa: CASMRLNSNQPQHF
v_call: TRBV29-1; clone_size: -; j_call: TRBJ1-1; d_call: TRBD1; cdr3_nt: TGCAGCGTTGAAGACAGGGGGCTGAACACTGAAGCTTTCTTT; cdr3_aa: CSVEDRGLNTEAFF
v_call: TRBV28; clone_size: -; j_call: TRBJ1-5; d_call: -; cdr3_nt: TGTGCCAGCAGTGCGACGGCGGGGATTAATCAGCCCCAGCATTTT; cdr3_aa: CASSATAGINQPQHF
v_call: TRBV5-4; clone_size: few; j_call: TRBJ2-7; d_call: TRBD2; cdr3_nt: TGTGCCAGCAGCTTGGGATTATCTAGCGGGATCTCCTACGAGCAGTACTTC; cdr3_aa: CASSLGLSSGISYEQYF
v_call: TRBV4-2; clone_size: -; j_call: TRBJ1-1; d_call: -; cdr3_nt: TGTGCCAGCAGCCAAGATCGGGGTCTTCGGACTGAAGCTTTCTTT; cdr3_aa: CASSQDRGLRTEAFF
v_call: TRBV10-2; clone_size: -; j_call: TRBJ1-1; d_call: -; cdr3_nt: TGCGCCAGCAGTGAGTACCCTGGACAGCCAACTGAAGCTTTCTTT; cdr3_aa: CASSEYPGQPTEAFF
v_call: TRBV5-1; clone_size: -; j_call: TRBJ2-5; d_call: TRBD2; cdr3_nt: TGCGCCAGCAGCCTAGGGACTAGCGGGGGGTTGGAGACCCAGTACTTC; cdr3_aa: CASSLGTSGGLETQYF
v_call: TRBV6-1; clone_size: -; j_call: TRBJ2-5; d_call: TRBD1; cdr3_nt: TGTGCCAGCAGGGACAGGGGGGGAGAGACCCAGTACTTC; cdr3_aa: CASRDRGGETQYF
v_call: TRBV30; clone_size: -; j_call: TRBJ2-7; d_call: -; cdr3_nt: TGTGCCTGGACAGGGGAGTACGAGCAGTACTTC; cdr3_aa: CAWTGEYEQYF
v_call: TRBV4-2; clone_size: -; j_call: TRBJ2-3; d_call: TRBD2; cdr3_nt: TGTGCCAGCAGCACCCCGGGACTAGCGGGGGGGCCTAGCACAGATACGCAGTATTTT; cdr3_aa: CASSTPGLAGGPSTDTQYF
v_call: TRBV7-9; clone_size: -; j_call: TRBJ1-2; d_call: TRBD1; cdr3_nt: TGTGCCAGCAGCTTACCGACAGGGGGCTCCTCCTATGGCTACACCTTC; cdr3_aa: CASSLPTGGSSYGYTF
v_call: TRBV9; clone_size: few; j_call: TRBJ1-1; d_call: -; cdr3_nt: TGTGCCAGCAGCCCCCGGTCGGGTCCGGACACTGAAGCTTTCTTT; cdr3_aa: CASSPRSGPDTEAFF
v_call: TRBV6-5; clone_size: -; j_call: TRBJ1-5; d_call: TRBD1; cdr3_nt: TGTGCCAGCAGACGGGACAGTTGGGTGAATCAGCCCCAGCATTTT; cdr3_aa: CASRRDSWVNQPQHF
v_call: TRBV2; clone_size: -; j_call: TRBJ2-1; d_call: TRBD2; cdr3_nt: TGTGCCAGCCAAACCCCCGGGACTAGCGGTTTTAGCTCCTACAATGAGCAGTTCTTC; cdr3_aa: CASQTPGTSGFSSYNEQFF
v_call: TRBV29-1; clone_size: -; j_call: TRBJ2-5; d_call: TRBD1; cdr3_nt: TGCAGCGTGGCTAAGACAGGGATGGAGACCCAGTACTTC; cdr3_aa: CSVAKTGMETQYF
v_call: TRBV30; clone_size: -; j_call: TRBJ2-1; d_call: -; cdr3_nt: TGTGCCTGGAGTGTACGTGGCCCTTCGGGCGGGACGGGAAATGAGCAGTTCTTC; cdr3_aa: CAWSVRGPSGGTGNEQFF
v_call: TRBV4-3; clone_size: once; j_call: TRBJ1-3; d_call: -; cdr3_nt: TGCGCCAGCAGCCAAATCGGGGGACCTGGAAACACCATATATTTT; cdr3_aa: CASSQIGGPGNTIYF
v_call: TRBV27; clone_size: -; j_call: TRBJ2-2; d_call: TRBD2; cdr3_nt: TGTGCCAGCGCGGGACTAGCGGGTAGTTTTTTTGGCGGGGAGCTGTTTTTT; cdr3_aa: CASAGLAGSFFGGELFF
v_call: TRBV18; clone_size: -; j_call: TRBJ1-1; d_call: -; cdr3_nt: TGTGCCAGCGGGGGGGAGATGAACACTGAAGCTTTCTTT; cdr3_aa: CASGGEMNTEAFF
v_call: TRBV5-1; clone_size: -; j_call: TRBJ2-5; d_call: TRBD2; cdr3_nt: TGCGCCAGCAGCTTTGGGGCTAGCGGGGGAGAGACCCAGTACTTC; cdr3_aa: CASSFGASGGETQYF
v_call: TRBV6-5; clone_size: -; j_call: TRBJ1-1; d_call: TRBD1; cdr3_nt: TGTGCCAGCAGTATCCCAACAGGGGTAGGCACTGAAGCTTTCTTT; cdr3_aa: CASSIPTGVGTEAFF
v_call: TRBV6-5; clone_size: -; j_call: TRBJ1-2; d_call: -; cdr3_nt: TGTGCCAGCAGTGCACCTAATGACAGGTTCTATGGCTACACCTTC; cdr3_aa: CASSAPNDRFYGYTF
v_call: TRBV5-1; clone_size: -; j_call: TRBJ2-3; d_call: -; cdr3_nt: TGCGCCAGCAGCCGGGAGCCCGTGACGAGCACAGATACGCAGTATTTT; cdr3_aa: CASSREPVTSTDTQYF
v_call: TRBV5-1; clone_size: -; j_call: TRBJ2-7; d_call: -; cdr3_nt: TGCGCCAGCAGCTTGGCTATAGTTTTGGACTCCCAGCAGTACTTC; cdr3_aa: CASSLAIVLDSQQYF